One and the same sample provided the 24 T cell receptor beta chains below, sequenced in a study of CD8+CD57+ T cells in acquired aplastic anemia. TCR beta VDJ and CDR3 profiling used genomic DNA as template. TCRdb reprocessed the reads with MiXCR, giving one entry per CDR3 protein. Seen here are a few hundred thousand distinct CDR3 sequences, around 72% observed once, and the top ten hold 4%. Sequenced: sorted CD4+, CD8+, or CD8+CD57+ T cells (not recorded which) from PBMCs. These receptors came from a human donor in good health, serving as a control.

To note about this clonotype: Because the CDR3 is missing its conserved closing phenylalanine or tryptophan, this is likely a read error. The DNA is omitted, as the CDR3 cannot be located on it reliably, and the CDR3 follows TCRdb's listing. This rearrangement joins TRBV7-9 to TRBJ2-3; the table's D gene call, TRBD2, was not cross checked with the DNA. The CDR3 comprises 13 residues, both ends counted. The V gene's germline CDR1 is SEHNR and CDR2 FQNEAQ (reference sequence). The CDR3 is CASSVGLARRARA.

This chain uses TRBV6-1 with TRBJ2-7, with 7 bases matching TRBD1. Losses at the gene ends were 1 base for V and 3 bases for J; bases not matched to a gene: 3. Germline V lookup: CDR1 MNHNS, CDR2 SASEGT. This CDR3 has 14 residues. The CDR3 reads CASSEGAGGYEQYF. The CDR3 bases are TGTGCCAGCAGTGAAGGGGCAGGGGGCTACGAGCAGTACTTC.

This clonotype showed up many times. V usage is TRBV19 and J usage is TRBJ1-1, with 11 bases identical to TRBD1. The V segment lost 3 bases and the J segment 7 bases; nucleotides outside the gene matches: 4. There are 14 residues in the CDR3. In germline, CDR1 is LNHDA, CDR2 SQIVND (reference sequence). CDR3: CASSIGGQGGEAFF. In nucleotides, the CDR3 is TGTGCCAGTAGTATCGGGGGACAGGGGGGTGAAGCTTTCTTT.

This clonotype was counted a few times. The chain is built from TRBV2 and TRBJ1-1, with D unresolved. V was cut by 9 bases and J by 6 bases, with 14 bases left in between. The germline V gene encodes CDR1 SNHLY and CDR2 FYNNEI. CDR3 size: 12 residues. CDR3 sequence reads: CASHASHAEAFF. The DNA for the CDR3 is TGTGCCAGTCATGCATCGCACGCTGAAGCTTTCTTT.

The count of this clonotype is one. The chain joins TRBV20-1 to TRBJ1-2, with 7 nucleotides matching TRBD1. This CDR3 comprises 13 residues. Germline-derived CDR1 and CDR2 are DFQATT and SNEGSKA (reference sequence). V trimming: 2 bases; J trimming: 6 bases; junction bases outside the gene matches: 6. The CDR3 protein is CSARKRGGDGYTF. CDR3 coding DNA: TGCAGTGCTAGAAAACGAGGGGGCGATGGCTACACCTTC.

The chain joins TRBV20-1 to TRBJ2-2; D unclear. Germline V gene data show CDR1 as DFQATT and CDR2 as SNEGSKA (reference sequence). This CDR3 region has 15 residues. V was clipped by 0 bases and J by 4 bases, with 12 bases between them. The CDR3 bases are TGCAGTGCTAGAGACCCCGTGACCAGCACCGGGGAGCTGTTTTTT. It yields the protein CSARDPVTSTGELFF.

This clonotype was observed at least ten times. The V and J genes are TRBV12-3 or TRBV12-4 and TRBJ2-1; 10 bases map to TRBD2. This CDR3 comprises 15 residues. V shed 6 bases and J 7 bases; nucleotides not matched to a gene: 9. DNA of the CDR3: TGTGCCAGCAGGACTTCGGGACTAGCGTTTAATGAGCAGTTCTTC. It yields the protein CASRTSGLAFNEQFF.

This clonotype has ten or more counts. In nucleotides, the CDR3 is TGCGCCAGCAGCTTGGAGGTAGCTAACTATGGCTACACCTTC. Translating gives CASSLEVANYGYTF. This chain connects TRBV5-1 to TRBJ1-2; no clear D. Germline V CDR1 and CDR2: SGHRS, YFSETQ. The CDR3 extends over 14 amino acids. The V end lost 0 bases, the J end lost 0 bases, and 6 bases lay between the germline ends.

With respect to this clonotype: A junction end diverges from the germline sequence, so it may reflect a read error. This sequence joins TRBV7-2 and TRBJ2-7; D may be TRBD2 (6 bases). This CDR3 spans 14 amino acids. Germline V CDR1 and CDR2: SGHTA, FQGNSA. The CDR3 sequence is CASSSALTATERGF. CDR3 in DNA: TGTGCCAGCAGCTCGGCCCTGACAGCGACTGAACGGGGGTTC.

Regarding this clonotype: One end of the junction is discordant with germline, which a read error may explain. The chain recombines TRBV15 with TRBJ1-5; the D is unclear. This CDR3 region has 15 residues. The germline CDR1 and CDR2 sequences are LNHNV and YYDKDF (reference sequence). CDR3 protein: CATSRDKGGHQQQQF. The CDR3, as DNA: TGTGCCACCAGCAGAGATAAGGGTGGCCATCAGCAACAGCAATTT.

On this clonotype itself: A read error is possible here, since a much larger clone lies one base away. The chain joins TRBV18 to TRBJ2-2, with no clear D. In germline, CDR1 is KGHSH, CDR2 LQKENI. This CDR3 has 15 residues. CDR3 sequence (DNA): TGTGGCAGCTCACCGACCCAGCTCATCGCCGGGGAGCTGTTTTTT. Its protein is CGSSPTQLIAGELFF.

At least ten counts were recorded for this clonotype. The chain has TRBV6-5 and TRBJ1-5; D perhaps matches TRBD1 (5 bases). Germline assignment: CDR1 MNHEY and CDR2 SVGAGI. Deletions cut 8 bases from V and 4 bases from J, with 6 bases between. This CDR3 spans 11 amino acids. CDR3 residues: CASGGNQPQHF. The CDR3 DNA follows: TGTGCCAGCGGGGGAAATCAGCCCCAGCATTTT.

J is TRBJ2-2 and V is TRBV7-3; the D is unclear. From germline, CDR1 is SGHTA and CDR2 FQGTGA. The CDR3 contains 16 residues. The germline V and J ends were trimmed by 5 bases and 11 bases, with 24 bases remaining between them. CDR3 amino acids: CASSPIVSGNTVELFF. In DNA form, the CDR3 reads TGTGCCAGCAGCCCAATCGTCTCAGGAAACACCGTAGAGCTGTTTTTT.

The J gene is TRBJ1-2, the V gene TRBV11-1; 9 nucleotides align to TRBD1. The CDR3 totals 14 residues. The germline V gene encodes CDR1 SGHAT and CDR2 FQDESV (reference sequence). J gave up 6 bases and V 9 bases, and 11 bases lay outside the gene matches. The CDR3 sequence is CASSVLQGANGYTF. The CDR3 DNA is TGTGCCAGTAGCGTACTACAGGGGGCGAATGGCTACACCTTC.

Of note for this clonotype: One end of the junction is discordant with germline, which a read error may explain. V is TRBV5-1 and J is TRBJ1-2; no firm D call. This CDR3 is built from 15 residues. Germline lookup yields CDR1 SGHRS and CDR2 YFSETQ. CDR3 nucleotide sequence: TGTGCCAGCAGCTCGATAGGACGCCCTATCTATGGCTACACCTTC. It specifies CASSSIGRPIYGYTF. Combining the CDR3 with reference TRBV5-1 and TRBJ1-2 gives the whole variable domain KAGVTQTPRYLIKTRGQQVTLSCSPISGHRSVSWYQQTPGQGLQFLFEYFSETQRNKGNFPGRFSGRQFSNSRSEMNVSTLELGDSALYLCASSSIGRPIYGYTFGSGTRLTVV.

Only one count was recorded for this clonotype. A much bigger clone sits one base away, suggesting this may be a read error. The J gene is TRBJ1-1, the V gene TRBV3-1, with D unclear. The CDR3 totals 11 residues. Germline CDR1 is LGHDT and CDR2 is YNNKEL (reference sequence). The germline V and J ends were trimmed by 2 bases and 7 bases, with 5 bases remaining between them. The CDR3 nucleotides are TGTGCCAGCAGCCAATTTGGTGAAGCTTTCTTT. The encoded protein is CASSQFGEAFF.

As to this clonotype: One end of the junction does not line up with germline, which may come from a read error. The DNA for the CDR3 is TGTGCCACCAGTGACTTCCGACATAGTCAAGGCTACAACTTC. Its translation is CATSDFRHSQGYNF. This chain joins TRBV24-1 and TRBJ1-5, with no clear D. In germline, CDR1 is KGHDR, CDR2 SFDVKD. CDR3 length: 14 amino acids.

The J gene is TRBJ2-1, the V gene TRBV20-1; unclear D gene. V lost 3 bases, J lost 5 bases, and 17 bases lay in between. CDR3 length: 15 amino acids. CDR1 and CDR2 (germline): DFQATT, SNEGSKA (reference sequence). In DNA form, the CDR3 reads TGCAGTGCTAGCCGTGCAACATCACCGGACAATGAGCAGTTCTTC. It encodes CSASRATSPDNEQFF.

This rearrangement joins TRBV7-2 to TRBJ2-3; D perhaps matches TRBD2 (5 bases). V was trimmed by 0 bases and J by 0 bases, leaving 16 bases between them. CDR3 length: 18 amino acids. The germline V gene encodes CDR1 SGHTA and CDR2 FQGNSA. CDR3 nucleotides: TGTGCCAGCAGCTTAGCCCTAGGCGCTCGCGGGAGCACAGATACGCAGTATTTT. It translates to CASSLALGARGSTDTQYF.

In its sample, this clonotype was seen many times. The genes are TRBV5-1 and TRBJ2-5; no clear D gene. Germline V gives CDR1 SGHRS, CDR2 YFSETQ. V was cut by 2 bases and J by 3 bases, with 5 bases left in between. This CDR3 contains 12 residues. The CDR3 bases are TGCGCCAGCAGCTTCAGTGAAGAGACCCAGTACTTC. Protein: CASSFSEETQYF.

V usage is TRBV2 and J usage is TRBJ2-5, with a possible D match to TRBD1 (5 bases). Trimming removed 5 bases from V and 6 bases from J, with 13 bases in between. CDR3 size: 13 residues. Per the germline V gene, CDR1 is SNHLY and CDR2 is FYNNEI. The chain's CDR3 is CASSLAGFQTQYF. CDR3 DNA: TGTGCCAGCAGTTTAGCAGGGTTTCAGACCCAGTACTTC.

Comments on this clonotype: Germline is not matched at one junction end, which may reflect a read error. The chain carries TRBV7-2 and TRBJ1-1; possible D gene TRBD1, 5 bases. From germline, CDR1 is SGHTA and CDR2 FQGNSA. The CDR3 has 14 residues. The CDR3 protein is CASSPRRGDTEASF. The CDR3 region has the DNA TGTGCCAGCAGCCCCCGAAGGGGAGACACTGAAGCCTCCTTT.

A note on this clonotype: One end of the junction does not line up with germline, which may come from a read error. V gene TRBV9 combines with J gene TRBJ2-7; D is perhaps TRBD2 (7 bases). This CDR3 has 15 residues. Germline V gene lookup returns CDR1 SGDLS and CDR2 YYNGEE. CDR3 coding DNA: TGCGCCAGCAGCTTTCGTAGGGGGGGGGCCTCCGAGCAGTACTTC. Amino acids: CASSFRRGGASEQYF.

V and J are TRBV20-1 and TRBJ2-7, with TRBD2 matching over 9 bases. Germline assignment: CDR1 DFQATT and CDR2 SNEGSKA (reference sequence). The J segment lost 2 bases and the V segment lost 0 bases, leaving 8 bases of the junction unmatched. This CDR3 is built from 16 residues. CDR3 in DNA: TGCAGTGCTAGAGATAGTTGGCTAGCGGGGCCCTACGAGCAGTACTTC. Protein: CSARDSWLAGPYEQYF.